The present T cell receptor beta chain was sequenced within a study of T cells in Graves' hyperthyroidism and ophthalmopathy. The wider study: Peripheral blood draws took place at initial diagnosis, ahead of any treatment.

On this clonotype: Its target is not known.

Findings and caveats of the study: In the analysis, a 13 V-J model separated ophthalmopathy from stable hyperthyroidism.

Germline V gene data show CDR1 as SEHNR and CDR2 as FQNEAQ (reference sequence). The V end lost 1 base, the J end lost 7 bases, and 14 bases lay between the germline ends. The CDR3 totals 14 residues. TCR beta CDR3 region amplification was performed from RNA transcripts. Using the HTBI primer set, a first-round RT-PCR was run on the TCR CDR3. TCRdb re-called the multiplex PCR reads with MiXCR, one entry per CDR3 protein. The data show about 350,000 distinct CDR3 sequences, about 15% seen once. Graves' hyperthyroidism was deemed stable absent ophthalmopathy progression within 18 months. Exclusions: uncontrolled infection, other autoimmune disease, pregnancy, lactation.

This sequence was found in a woman in her twenties or thirties with Graves' hyperthyroidism. The rearrangement uses TRBV7-9 and TRBJ2-7; D is possibly TRBD1 (7 bases). The specimen was blood. In DNA, the CDR3 is TGTGCCAGCAGCTTAGGGGACAGCGGAGGGGAGCAGTACTTC. This gives the protein CASSLGDSGGEQYF.